This T cell receptor (beta chain) was sequenced for a study of T cells in localized non-small cell lung cancer. The method was immunoSEQ multiplex PCR; TCRdb's version includes in-frame clones alone and lacks a portion of them. The sample carries about 1,700 clones, less than 40% recorded once. Lung tissue at least 2 cm from the tumor margin was confirmed free of atypia. This clone was seen a few times. Antigen: not known. CDR1 and CDR2 from the germline V gene are MDHEN and SYDVKM. This CDR3 region has 15 residues. The V and J ends lost 4 bases and 10 bases respectively, with 22 bases between them. Study-wide results and caveats: Within adjacent lung there appeared a median approximately 62 of the top 100 tumor clones.

The TCR comes from a woman aged 35 to 70 with stage II lung adenocarcinoma. The sample consisted of normal lung tissue next to the tumor, taken before any cancer treatment. The V gene is TRBV28, the J gene TRBJ2-5; D remains ambiguous. The CDR3, as DNA: TGTGCCAGCAGTTCGCCACGTCCTGGGCGGATATTCCAGTACTTC. Protein: CASSSPRPGRIFQYF.